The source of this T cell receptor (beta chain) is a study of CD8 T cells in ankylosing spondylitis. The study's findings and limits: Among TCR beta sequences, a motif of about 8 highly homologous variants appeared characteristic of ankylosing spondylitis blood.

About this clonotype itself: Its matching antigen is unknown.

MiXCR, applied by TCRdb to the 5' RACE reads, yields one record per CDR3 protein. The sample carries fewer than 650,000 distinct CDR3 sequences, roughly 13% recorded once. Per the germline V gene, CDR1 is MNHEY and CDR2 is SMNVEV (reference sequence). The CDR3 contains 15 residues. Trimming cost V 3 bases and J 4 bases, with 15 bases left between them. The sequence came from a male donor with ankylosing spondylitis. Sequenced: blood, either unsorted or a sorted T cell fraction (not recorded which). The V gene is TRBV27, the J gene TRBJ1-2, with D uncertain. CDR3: CASSFSASTLYGYTF. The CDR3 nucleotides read TGTGCCAGCAGTTTTTCCGCCTCAACACTCTATGGCTACACCTTC.